This is a list of T cell receptor beta chains from one sample in a study of shared clonotypes between healthy human individuals. The assay was immunoSEQ multiplex PCR, and TCRdb's table has in-frame clones only and misses some. The sample shows about 2,200,000 clones, under 95% of them seen only once. Input material: naive CD8+ T cells from PBMCs. The receptors come from a man aged 18-30 years in good health. Some clones in this sample may be carry-over from other donors' samples. Each CDR3 is given without its conserved first and last residue. Fields, in order: J gene, V gene, CDR3 protein.

J gene: TRBJ1-1; V gene: TRBV27; CDR3 protein: ASSLLGANTEAF
J gene: TRBJ1-1; V gene: TRBV7-9; CDR3 protein: ASSPPVGVNTEAF
J gene: TRBJ2-2; V gene: TRBV7-6; CDR3 protein: ASSLVLAGGPGELF
J gene: TRBJ2-7; V gene: TRBV5-6; CDR3 protein: ASSPRARTGNEQY
J gene: TRBJ1-1; V gene: TRBV5-1; CDR3 protein: ASSPGDKVVTEAF
J gene: TRBJ1-5; V gene: TRBV11-2; CDR3 protein: ASSLDSGRARNQPQH
J gene: TRBJ2-1; V gene: TRBV9; CDR3 protein: ASSVVGGSSYNEQF
J gene: TRBJ2-7; V gene: TRBV5-6; CDR3 protein: ASSLNYRVPHEQY
J gene: TRBJ1-4; V gene: TRBV28; CDR3 protein: ASSLSFVLF
J gene: TRBJ2-1; V gene: TRBV7-9; CDR3 protein: ASSTEVGLANNEQF
J gene: TRBJ1-1; V gene: TRBV9; CDR3 protein: ASSVGRGTGMNTEAF
J gene: TRBJ2-7; V gene: TRBV5-6; CDR3 protein: ASQKTGGYEQY
J gene: TRBJ2-3; V gene: TRBV5-6; CDR3 protein: ASSLALAGETDTQY
J gene: TRBJ2-7; V gene: TRBV11-2; CDR3 protein: ASSLDVASGVYEQY
J gene: TRBJ2-1; V gene: TRBV27; CDR3 protein: ASSLLPYSYNEQF
J gene: TRBJ2-2; V gene: TRBV10-3; CDR3 protein: AISPGGGGELF
J gene: TRBJ2-1; V gene: TRBV27; CDR3 protein: ASSWGQGNEQF
J gene: TRBJ2-1; V gene: TRBV7-9; CDR3 protein: ASSLGLVNEQF
J gene: TRBJ2-7; V gene: TRBV27; CDR3 protein: ASSPDRDYEQY
J gene: TRBJ2-2; V gene: TRBV30; CDR3 protein: AGRFGELF
J gene: TRBJ1-2; V gene: TRBV7-2; CDR3 protein: ASSLLDIGFTPGGYT
J gene: TRBJ1-4; V gene: TRBV4-1; CDR3 protein: ASSPGQGFGEKLF
J gene: TRBJ2-7; V gene: TRBV10-3; CDR3 protein: ATGTSGTVGEQY
J gene: TRBJ1-2; V gene: TRBV5-6; CDR3 protein: ASSFSRGYYGYT
J gene: TRBJ2-2; V gene: TRBV11-2; CDR3 protein: ASSPRDGRRTGELF
J gene: TRBJ2-1; V gene: TRBV28; CDR3 protein: ASRTRLAGSSYNEQF
J gene: TRBJ1-2; V gene: TRBV15; CDR3 protein: ATSRENASPYGYT
J gene: TRBJ2-1; V gene: TRBV20-1; CDR3 protein: SAGPGLQF
J gene: TRBJ1-5; V gene: TRBV15; CDR3 protein: ATSRDLHSNQPQH
J gene: TRBJ2-1; V gene: TRBV7-2; CDR3 protein: ASSLTGTSGINEQF
J gene: TRBJ1-1; V gene: TRBV7-9; CDR3 protein: ASSLALVNTEAF
J gene: TRBJ1-2; V gene: TRBV6-5; CDR3 protein: ASSYSNRGLVGYT